This record concerns one T cell receptor beta chain sequence. The entry originates in a study of blood T cell repertoires in COVID-19. Overall study context: Samples of COVID-19 (acute and convalescent) were obtained from the United States, Italy and Spain.

CDR1 LNHDA and CDR2 SQIVND come from the germline V gene (reference sequence). This CDR3 has 13 amino acids. V gave up 8 bases and J gave up 14 bases; unmatched junction bases: 12. Authors' analysis steps: Scientists estimated how many nucleated cells there were by amplifying reference gene primers. The protocol was immunoSEQ multiplex PCR, while the TCRdb copy is restricted to in-frame clones and leaves out a portion. Clone size and the V and J calls come from that table; the DNA yielded D and trimming. The sample shows under 450,000 clones, approximately 77% of them seen only once. The chain uses TRBV19 and TRBJ2-2; 9 bases are a match to TRBD1. The sequencing sample was made of peripheral blood. This sequence was found in a human donor with acute or convalescent COVID-19. The donor label of this sample is uncertain. The CDR3 DNA reads TGTGCCAGTCGACCTCCGGGACAGGGATTTCTGTTTTTT. Translation: CASRPPGQGFLFF.